Listed here are 32 T cell receptor beta chains from one sample, sequenced in a study of cytomegalovirus exposure and HLA in healthy donors. With 60 Vbeta and 13 Jbeta primers, the PCR was carried out. Clones were read by immunoSEQ multiplex PCR, and TCRdb kept only the in-frame ones, dropping some. This table has 250,000 to 350,000 clones, roughly 85% appearing once. What was sequenced was PBMCs. Receptors were obtained from a man aged 40-49 years in good health and CMV-seropositive.

The chain employs TRBV11-2 and TRBJ1-2, with 7 bases identical to TRBD1. The CDR3 is made up of 17 amino acids. CDR1 SGHAT and CDR2 FQNNGV come from the germline V gene. With 2 bases clipped from V and 4 bases from J, the junction kept 13 bases outside the gene matches. CDR3 sequence (DNA): TGTGCCAGCAGCTTATCCCCGGGACAGAAGTCCTTCTATGGCTACACCTTC. It codes for CASSLSPGQKSFYGYTF. The full variable domain, its missing parts supplied by reference TRBV11-2 and TRBJ1-2, is EAGVAQSPRYKIIEKRQSVAFWCNPISGHATLYWYQQILGQGPKLLIQFQNNGVVDDSQLPKDRFSAERLKGVDSTLKIQPAKLEDSAVYLCASSLSPGQKSFYGYTFGSGTRLTVV.

The chain carries TRBV18 and TRBJ2-6; TRBD1 matches 7 bases. Germline CDR1 KGHSH, CDR2 LQKENI. The length of the CDR3 is 17 residues. Trimming removed 2 bases from V and 1 base from J; junction bases left unmatched: 5. As DNA, the CDR3 is TGTGCCAGCTCACCATACGACAGGGCGTCTGGGGCCAACGTCCTGACTTTC. This sequence encodes CASSPYDRASGANVLTF.

This chain links TRBV7-2 with TRBJ2-7; 7 bases fit TRBD1. V shed 2 bases and J 1 base; nucleotides not matched to a gene: 14. Germline CDR1 SGHTA, CDR2 FQGNSA. The CDR3 has 18 amino acids. The CDR3 here is CASSLRIPVGTESYEQYF. The CDR3 nucleotides are TGTGCCAGCAGCTTAAGGATACCGGTAGGGACAGAATCCTACGAGCAGTACTTC.

This chain connects TRBV9 to TRBJ2-5; TRBD2 matches at 8 bases. The J call may be wrong; the DNA end is better matched by TRBJ2-7. The CDR3 covers 14 residues. Germline assignment: CDR1 SGDLS and CDR2 YYNGEE. Written as DNA, the CDR3 is TGTGCCAGCAGCGTGGGACTAGTTGGCTACGAGCAGTACTTC. Translation: CASSVGLVGYEQYF.

In DNA form, the CDR3 reads TGCAGCGTTGGGACAGGGTCGGGGAATGAGCAGTTCTTC. Residues: CSVGTGSGNEQFF. V is TRBV29-1 and J is TRBJ2-1; 8 bases align to TRBD1. The CDR3 contains 13 residues. V dropped 4 bases and J dropped 7; count of bases not matched to a gene: 6. CDR1 is SQVTM and CDR2 is ANQGSEA in the germline V gene.

The chain joins TRBV7-6 to TRBJ2-7; TRBD1 aligns across 10 bases. Germline V lookup: CDR1 SGHVS, CDR2 FNYEAQ. There are 16 residues in the CDR3. The V and J ends lost 1 base and 2 bases, in that order; junction bases with no gene match: 5. Here the CDR3 reads CASSLDAGTGAYEQYF. The CDR3 DNA is TGTGCCAGCAGCTTAGATGCCGGGACAGGGGCCTACGAGCAGTACTTC.

For the CDR3, the DNA is TGTGCCAGCAGTTACCTCGGGACAGGGAGCTACGAGCAGTACTTC. It yields the protein CASSYLGTGSYEQYF. The rearrangement uses TRBV6-5 and TRBJ2-7; TRBD1 matches 9 bases. From germline, CDR1 is MNHEY and CDR2 SVGAGI. The junction had 5 bases not matched to a gene; V was cut back by 2 bases and J by 3 bases. The CDR3 totals 15 residues.

V gene TRBV2 combines with J gene TRBJ2-2; D perhaps matches TRBD1 (6 bases). V lost 6 bases to trimming and J lost 0 bases, with 17 bases between them. This CDR3 spans 17 amino acids. The germline V gene has CDR1 SNHLY and CDR2 FYNNEI. The CDR3 nucleotides are TGTGCCAGCAGCGCGGTTCTAGGGGGTTCGAACACCGGGGAGCTGTTTTTT. Amino acid sequence: CASSAVLGGSNTGELFF.

The rearrangement links TRBV4-1 to TRBJ2-7; TRBD2 matches 12 bases. This CDR3 is built from 19 residues. CDR1 is MGHRA and CDR2 is YSYEKL in the germline V gene. The ends lost 0 bases at V and 1 base at J; junction bases unmatched: 10. CDR3 bases: TGCGCCAGCAGCCAAGAATCTGAGAGGACTAGCGGGATTTCCTACGAGCAGTACTTC. It encodes CASSQESERTSGISYEQYF.

This chain joins TRBV10-1 and TRBJ2-7; D is ambiguous. The CDR3 loop spans 11 amino acids. CDR1 and CDR2 from the germline V gene are WNHNN and SYGVQD (reference sequence). V was pared by 4 bases and J by 6 bases, with 7 bases between. CDR3 sequence: CASSVKREQYF. The CDR3 DNA reads as TGCGCCAGCAGTGTGAAGCGCGAGCAGTACTTC.

The chain recombines TRBV5-6 with TRBJ2-2; 7 bases are a match to TRBD1. With V trimmed by 4 bases and J by 5 bases, 14 bases remained unmatched. The CDR3 covers 17 residues. Germline CDR1 SGHDT, CDR2 YYEEEE. The CDR3: CASSHWVRGQGTGELFF. The CDR3 DNA sequence: TGTGCCAGCAGCCACTGGGTTAGGGGGCAAGGGACCGGGGAGCTGTTTTTT.

The chain couples TRBV7-8 to TRBJ2-1; TRBD2 matches at 14 bases. The length of the CDR3 is 18 residues. The V segment lost 2 bases and the J segment 4 bases; nucleotides outside the gene matches: 7. CDR1 and CDR2 from the germline V gene are SGHVS and FQNEAQ. The CDR3 spells CASSLPGLAGDRYNEQFF. CDR3 nucleotides: TGTGCCAGCAGCTTACCGGGACTAGCGGGAGATAGGTACAATGAGCAGTTCTTC.

The chain is built from TRBV7-9 and TRBJ2-7; TRBD2 is a possible D gene (5 bases). V lost 3 bases and J lost 3, with 15 bases in between. The CDR3 contains 15 residues. In germline, CDR1 is SEHNR, CDR2 FQNEAQ (reference sequence). The CDR3 nucleotides are TGTGCCAGCAGCTTCGGGGAGATTAGTGTCTACGAGCAGTACTTC. Its protein product is CASSFGEISVYEQYF.

The chain couples TRBV2 to TRBJ1-4; D perhaps matches TRBD1 (6 bases). CDR1 SNHLY and CDR2 FYNNEI come from the germline V gene. Trimming shortened V by 6 bases and J by 15 bases, and 26 bases separated the two germline ends. This CDR3 is built from 15 residues. The CDR3 reads CASRLTGANNEALFF. In nucleotides, the CDR3 is TGTGCCAGCAGGCTGACAGGAGCCAATAATGAAGCGTTGTTTTTT.

CDR3 region: CASSPREITAKNIQYF. The CDR3 DNA reads as TGTGCCAGCAGTCCCCGAGAGATTACAGCCAAAAACATTCAGTACTTC. The V call is TRBV27, the J call TRBJ2-4; D not certain. Germline V gives CDR1 MNHEY, CDR2 SMNVEV (reference sequence). The V end was cut by 5 bases, the J end by 0 bases, with 14 bases between. CDR3 length equals 16 residues.

The V and J genes are TRBV10-3 and TRBJ2-7; 10 bases are shared with TRBD2. Unmatched junction bases numbered 4, after V lost 3 bases and J lost 5 bases. This CDR3 spans 14 amino acids. CDR1 is ENHRY, CDR2 SYGVKD, per germline. The CDR3 coding sequence is TGTGCCATCAGTGACCGAGCGGGAGGGAACGAGCAGTACTTC. Translation gives CAISDRAGGNEQYF.

This sequence joins TRBV5-6 and TRBJ2-7, with 7 bases matching TRBD2. The CDR3 consists of 14 residues. Germline assignment: CDR1 SGHDT and CDR2 YYEEEE. V was clipped by 3 bases and J by 2 bases; unmatched bases: 5. CDR3 protein: CASSSGGDPYEQYF. CDR3 coding DNA: TGTGCCAGCAGCTCTGGGGGGGACCCCTACGAGCAGTACTTC.

This chain connects TRBV5-6 to TRBJ2-5, with D possibly TRBD2 on 5 matching bases. The J call is uncertain, as TRBJ2-7 better fits the DNA end. CDR3 length: 16 amino acids. Germline V gene data show CDR1 as SGHDT and CDR2 as YYEEEE. CDR3 region: CASSLGQGLATYEQYF. The CDR3 DNA is TGTGCCAGCAGCTTGGGCCAAGGACTCGCTACCTACGAGCAGTACTTC.

The V gene is TRBV27, the J gene TRBJ2-7; tentatively, D is TRBD2 (7 bases). The V end was cut by 0 bases, the J end by 4 bases, with 16 bases between. The germline gives CDR1 MNHEY, CDR2 SMNVEV (reference sequence). This CDR3 contains 16 residues. DNA for the CDR3: TGTGCCAGCAGTTTATCTGGGCGGGGGCTCGAATACGAGCAGTACTTC. Its translation is CASSLSGRGLEYEQYF.

This sequence joins TRBV7-9 and TRBJ2-5, with TRBD2 matching 8 bases. The trim removed 6 bases at V and 3 bases at J, leaving 9 bases unmatched. Germline loops: CDR1 SEHNR, CDR2 FQNEAQ (reference sequence). This CDR3 has 15 residues. CDR3: CASRLEREIEETQYF. As DNA, the CDR3 is TGTGCCAGCAGATTGGAGCGGGAGATAGAAGAGACCCAGTACTTC.

This chain links TRBV15 with TRBJ2-1; D is perhaps TRBD2 (6 bases). Trimming shortened V by 5 bases and J by 6 bases, and 14 bases separated the two germline ends. Germline values: CDR1 LNHNV, CDR2 YYDKDF (reference sequence). This CDR3 region has 14 residues. CDR3: CATSAATSSNEQFF. The CDR3 bases are TGTGCCACCAGCGCCGCGACTAGTTCCAATGAGCAGTTCTTC.

The chain has TRBV7-9 and TRBJ2-1; 9 nucleotides line up with TRBD2. Germline CDR1 SEHNR, CDR2 FQNEAQ (reference sequence). The CDR3 loop spans 15 amino acids. V trimming: 1 base; J trimming: 8 bases; junction bases outside the gene matches: 6. CDR3 in DNA: TGTGCCAGCAGCTTAGTAGCGGGAGCTGGCGATGAGCAGTTCTTC. It is translated as CASSLVAGAGDEQFF. Full variable domain (missing parts from reference TRBV7-9 and TRBJ2-1): DTGVSQNPRHKITKRGQNVTFRCDPISEHNRLYWYRQTLGQGPEFLTYFQNEAQLEKSRLLSDRFSAERPKGSFSTLEIQRTEQGDSAMYLCASSLVAGAGDEQFFGPGTRLTVL.

This sequence joins TRBV19 and TRBJ2-4; the D gene is possibly TRBD1 (6 bases). Germline loops: CDR1 LNHDA, CDR2 SQIVND (reference sequence). V gave up 4 bases and J gave up 0 bases, with 16 bases separating them. The CDR3 has 17 amino acids. CDR3 nucleotide sequence: TGTGCCAGTAGTACCCAAATGACAGGAGTAGCCAAAAACATTCAGTACTTC. This translates into CASSTQMTGVAKNIQYF.

This sequence joins TRBV2 and TRBJ2-3, with 9 bases matching TRBD2. The length of the CDR3 is 17 residues. CDR1 and CDR2 (germline): SNHLY, FYNNEI. Trimming took 1 base from V and 4 from J; bases not matched to a gene: 9. The CDR3 is CASSEGSGSTFADTQYF. In DNA, the CDR3 is TGTGCCAGCAGTGAAGGTAGCGGGAGTACATTCGCAGATACGCAGTATTTT.

V is TRBV30 and J is TRBJ2-7, with TRBD2 matching over 8 bases. Germline V gene lookup returns CDR1 GTSNPN and CDR2 SVGIG (reference sequence). V gave up 1 base and J gave up 2 bases; unmatched junction bases: 7. This CDR3 comprises 15 residues. The CDR3: CAWSERSGNPYEQYF. The CDR3, as DNA: TGTGCCTGGAGTGAGCGTAGCGGGAATCCCTACGAGCAGTACTTC.

This chain links TRBV29-1 with TRBJ2-2; 8 bases align to TRBD1. CDR1 is SQVTM and CDR2 is ANQGSEA in the germline V gene. The length of the CDR3 is 17 residues. V gave up 2 bases and J gave up 1 base; unmatched junction bases: 9. The CDR3 loop is CSVESETGVRNTGELFF. The CDR3 DNA sequence: TGCAGCGTTGAATCCGAGACAGGGGTTCGGAACACCGGGGAGCTGTTTTTT.

The chain employs TRBV5-1 and TRBJ2-7, with 9 bases matching TRBD1. The CDR3 extends over 16 amino acids. The V gene end was trimmed by 0 bases and the J gene end by 2 bases; junction bases not matched to a gene: 6. The germline V gene encodes CDR1 SGHRS and CDR2 YFSETQ. The CDR3 here is CASSLEGTGKTYEQYF. The CDR3 coding sequence is TGCGCCAGCAGCTTGGAGGGGACAGGGAAGACCTACGAGCAGTACTTC.

The chain carries TRBV5-1 and TRBJ2-7; tentative D call: TRBD1 (5 bases). This CDR3 region has 17 residues. The V end was cut by 2 bases, the J end by 4 bases, with 22 bases between. The germline V gene has CDR1 SGHRS and CDR2 YFSETQ. CDR3 residues: CASSFLAGPVGRYEQYF. CDR3 DNA sequence: TGCGCCAGCAGCTTCCTTGCAGGTCCCGTGGGGCGTTACGAGCAGTACTTC.

The chain employs TRBV2 and TRBJ1-5, with 7 bases lining up with TRBD1. Germline CDR1 and CDR2: SNHLY and FYNNEI. The CDR3 covers 15 residues. V trimming: 7 bases; J trimming: 2 bases; junction bases outside the gene matches: 8. The CDR3: CASKLQGFGNQPQHF. The CDR3 bases are TGTGCCAGCAAGCTACAGGGGTTCGGCAATCAGCCCCAGCATTTT.

As regards this clone: In the same sample, other DNA sequences code for this CDR3. The gene calls are TRBV9 and TRBJ2-1, with 7 bases aligning to TRBD2. V lost 2 bases and J lost 0; bases outside the gene matches: 2. CDR1 is SGDLS, CDR2 YYNGEE, per germline. The length of the CDR3 is 15 residues. The DNA for the CDR3 is TGTGCCAGCAGCGTCAGCGGGAACTCCTACAATGAGCAGTTCTTC. This sequence encodes CASSVSGNSYNEQFF.

The J gene is TRBJ1-6, the V gene TRBV27; possible D gene TRBD1, 6 bases. In germline, CDR1 is MNHEY, CDR2 SMNVEV (reference sequence). V dropped 5 bases and J dropped 4 bases, with 9 bases sitting between them. This CDR3 spans 14 amino acids. CDR3 in DNA: TGTGCCAGCAGTGGACAGAGTTATAATTCACCCCTCCACTTT. It encodes CASSGQSYNSPLHF.

V is TRBV18 and J is TRBJ2-7; 7 bases are shared with TRBD1. This CDR3 has 14 residues. With 1 base clipped from V and 4 bases from J, the junction kept 4 bases outside the gene matches. From germline, CDR1 is KGHSH and CDR2 LQKENI. CDR3 residues: CASSPRDRDYEQYF. DNA for the CDR3: TGTGCCAGCTCACCACGGGACAGAGATTACGAGCAGTACTTC.